The 22 T cell receptor beta chains below were found in one sample sequenced in a study of graft-versus-host responses after intestinal transplantation. The table came from immunoSEQ multiplex PCR; TCRdb's copy has only in-frame clones and leaves some out. The sample carries about 54,000 clones, under 95% recorded once. The source was PBMCs, collected nearly 670 days after intestinal transplant. The receptors were gathered from a human patient who received an intestinal transplant, so some T cells may come from the graft donor.

This chain joins TRBV19 and TRBJ1-1, with a tentative D call TRBD1 (5 bases). The CDR3 loop spans 16 amino acids. Germline V gene sequence: CDR1 LNHDA, CDR2 SQIVND (reference sequence). Between the trimmed V and J ends, which lost 7 bases and 1 base, there was a span of 19 bases. The CDR3 loop is CASTIRAGQGNTEAFF. The CDR3 DNA follows: TGTGCCAGTACCATCAGGGCGGGGCAGGGGAACACTGAAGCTTTCTTT.

This sequence joins TRBV11-2 and TRBJ1-5, with no clear D. Trimming removed 0 bases at V and 4 bases at J, with 10 bases between. The CDR3 sequence is 15 residues long. Germline assignment: CDR1 SGHAT and CDR2 FQNNGV. As DNA, the CDR3 is TGTGCCAGCAGCTTAGACAACAAACTAAATCAGCCCCAGCATTTT. Protein sequence: CASSLDNKLNQPQHF.

This chain joins TRBV16 and TRBJ1-1; no reliable D call. The CDR3 contains 15 residues. Trimming shortened V by 0 bases and J by 1 base, and 9 bases separated the two germline ends. CDR1 is KGHSY and CDR2 is FQNENV in the germline V gene. CDR3 sequence reads: CASSQSRSSNTEAFF. As DNA, the CDR3 is TGTGCCAGCAGCCAATCGAGAAGTTCGAACACTGAAGCTTTCTTT.

J is TRBJ2-3 and V is TRBV19, with D possibly being TRBD2 (6 bases). V was cut by 7 bases and J by 7 bases, with 15 bases left in between. Germline assignment: CDR1 LNHDA and CDR2 SQIVND (reference sequence). The CDR3 covers 13 residues. CDR3 region: CASTPGRGNTQYF. The CDR3 region has the DNA TGTGCCAGTACCCCGGGGCGGGGTAATACGCAGTATTTT.

The CDR3 region has the DNA TGTGCCAGCAGCTTAGGACCGCAGAACACTGAAGCTTTCTTT. It encodes CASSLGPQNTEAFF. The genes are TRBV7-3 and TRBJ1-1; D not certain. The CDR3 contains 14 residues. Trimming took 2 bases from V and 1 from J, leaving 8 bases between them. Per the germline V gene, CDR1 is SGHTA and CDR2 is FQGTGA.

The rearrangement joins TRBV30 to TRBJ1-1; D not certain. Trimming removed 4 bases from V and 7 bases from J, with 13 bases in between. This CDR3 has 12 residues. Germline loops: CDR1 GTSNPN, CDR2 SVGIG (reference sequence). The CDR3 region has the DNA TGTGCCTGGACACAACCCCGGGGTGAAGCTTTCTTT. Amino acids: CAWTQPRGEAFF.

The V and J genes are TRBV6-6 and TRBJ2-6, with no clear D. Looked up from germline, CDR1 is MNHNY and CDR2 is SVGAGI (reference sequence). The V end lost 2 bases, the J end lost 0 bases, and 5 bases lay between the germline ends. The CDR3 extends over 15 amino acids. This CDR3 is CASSYDDSGANVLTF. The CDR3 DNA sequence: TGTGCCAGCAGTTACGATGACTCTGGGGCCAACGTCCTGACTTTC.

This chain uses TRBV6-1 with TRBJ2-7, with D possibly TRBD2 on 6 matching bases. The germline V gene encodes CDR1 MNHNS and CDR2 SASEGT. The V end was cut by 5 bases, the J end by 6 bases, with 14 bases between. There are 13 residues in the CDR3. The CDR3 DNA is TGTGCCAGCAGTTCGGAGGGCCCGCGCGAGCAGTACTTC. Translated: CASSSEGPREQYF.

This clone was picked up one time. The chain recombines TRBV5-4 with TRBJ2-3; 8 nucleotides line up with TRBD2. The CDR3 spans 16 residues. The germline CDR1 and CDR2 sequences are SGHNT and YYREEE (reference sequence). Trimming at V came to 0 bases and at J to 0 bases, leaving 3 bases not matched to a gene. The CDR3 sequence: CASSLVLAGSTDTQYF. The CDR3 DNA reads as TGTGCCAGCAGCTTGGTCCTAGCGGGTAGCACAGATACGCAGTATTTT.

The chain combines TRBV7-6 with TRBJ1-1; TRBD1 matches at 10 bases. The CDR3 loop spans 13 amino acids. Germline trimming cut 1 base from V and 8 bases from J; bases unmatched to any gene: 1. Per the germline V gene, CDR1 is SGHVS and CDR2 is FNYEAQ. CDR3 coding DNA: TGTGCCAGCAGCTTAGGACAGGGGGCGGAAGCTTTCTTT. Translated: CASSLGQGAEAFF.

In DNA form, the CDR3 reads TGTGCCAGCAGATCGGGGACCAGCTTGGGTGATGAGCAGTTCTTC. Translation: CASRSGTSLGDEQFF. The rearrangement links TRBV5-4 to TRBJ2-1, with D perhaps given as TRBD1 or TRBD2 (5 bases each). CDR1 SGHNT and CDR2 YYREEE come from the germline V gene (reference sequence). V lost 5 bases and J 8 bases, leaving 20 bases between the germline ends. This CDR3 contains 15 residues.

The chain carries TRBV11-2 and TRBJ2-3; possible D gene TRBD2, 6 bases. Germline CDR1 SGHAT, CDR2 FQNNGV. CDR3 size: 15 residues. Trimming left V 3 bases short and J 2 bases short, with 12 bases between. CDR3 nucleotide sequence: TGTGCCAGCAGCTTCGGGGGACTGACCACAGATACGCAGTATTTT. Protein: CASSFGGLTTDTQYF.

The rearrangement uses TRBV11-3 and TRBJ2-1; TRBD1 or TRBD2 may be the D gene (5 bases each). The CDR3 contains 15 residues. Trimming removed 1 base from V and 10 bases from J, with 17 bases in between. Germline V gene lookup returns CDR1 SGHNT and CDR2 YENEEA. CDR3 amino acids: CASSLGGTQLREQFF. The CDR3 DNA reads TGTGCCAGCAGCTTAGGTGGGACGCAACTACGGGAGCAGTTCTTC.

The gene calls are TRBV5-4 and TRBJ2-3; D is perhaps TRBD2 (5 bases). Germline CDR1 and CDR2: SGHNT and YYREEE (reference sequence). There are 16 residues in the CDR3. V gave up 4 bases and J gave up 4 bases, with 19 bases separating them. The CDR3 loop is CASSIEISPGADTQYF. The CDR3 DNA follows: TGTGCCAGCAGCATAGAAATTAGCCCCGGGGCAGATACGCAGTATTTT.

Only one count was recorded for this clone. The V call is TRBV27, the J call TRBJ1-4; 7 nucleotides match TRBD1. V shed 8 bases, J shed 0 bases, and the junction held 12 bases outside the gene matches. Germline V gene sequence: CDR1 MNHEY, CDR2 SMNVEV (reference sequence). This CDR3 comprises 17 residues. The CDR3 region is CASRPLGQGATNEKLFF. CDR3 sequence (DNA): TGTGCCAGCCGCCCTCTGGGGCAGGGGGCAACTAATGAAAAACTGTTTTTT. Using reference TRBV27 and TRBJ1-4 for the parts outside the CDR3, the full variable domain is EAQVTQNPRYLITVTGKKLTVTCSQNMNHEYMSWYRQDPGLGLRQIYYSMNVEVTDKGDVPEGYKVSRKEKRNFPLILESPSPNQTSLYFCASRPLGQGATNEKLFFGSGTQLSVL.

V is TRBV4-2 and J is TRBJ2-3; D is perhaps TRBD1 (5 bases). The V and J ends lost 1 base and 4 bases respectively, with 6 bases between them. The CDR3 has 13 amino acids. Germline CDR1 reads LGHNA; CDR2 reads YNFKEQ. The CDR3 is CASSQGRADTQYF. DNA for the CDR3: TGTGCCAGCAGCCAAGGCAGGGCAGATACGCAGTATTTT.

The CDR3 is CASSKDRPMDSPLHF. CDR3 DNA sequence: TGCGCCAGCAGCAAGGACAGGCCGATGGATTCACCCCTCCACTTT. The V and J genes are TRBV5-1 and TRBJ1-6; 7 nucleotides match TRBD1. The CDR3 covers 15 residues. Trimming took 4 bases from V and 8 from J; bases not matched to a gene: 9. The germline V gene has CDR1 SGHRS and CDR2 YFSETQ.

This clone has a handful of counts. This chain links TRBV5-1 with TRBJ1-2; 9 bases align to TRBD1. The CDR3 contains 15 residues. Losses at the gene ends were 3 bases for V and 6 bases for J; bases not matched to a gene: 9. Germline V gene data show CDR1 as SGHRS and CDR2 as YFSETQ. CDR3 sequence: CASSYTTGGADGYTF. CDR3 DNA: TGCGCCAGCAGCTACACCACAGGGGGCGCGGATGGCTACACCTTC.

V usage is TRBV7-7 and J usage is TRBJ2-5; D might be TRBD2 (5 bases). The CDR3 runs to 13 residues. The V end lost 5 bases, the J end lost 2 bases, and 9 bases lay between the germline ends. Looked up from germline, CDR1 is SSHAT and CDR2 is FNYEAQ (reference sequence). CDR3 DNA: TGTGCCAGCAGCACCGGGAATCAAGAGACCCAGTACTTC. It codes for CASSTGNQETQYF.

This clone was seen a single time. The CDR3 DNA reads as TGTGCCGGCCGGGAGGGGAGGGTGTACACTGAAGCTTTCTTT. Its translation is CAGREGRVYTEAFF. The chain couples TRBV30 to TRBJ1-1; perhaps TRBD1 as D (5 bases). The germline V gene has CDR1 GTSNPN and CDR2 SVGIG (reference sequence). Trimming pared 8 bases from V and 3 bases from J, leaving 19 bases between. The CDR3 runs 14 residues. The whole variable domain, remainder taken from reference TRBV30 and TRBJ1-1, is SQTIHQWPATLVQPVGSPLSLECTVEGTSNPNLYWYRQAAGRGLQLLFYSVGIGQISSEVPQNLSASRPQDRQFILSSKKLLLSDSGFYLCAGREGRVYTEAFFGQGTRLTVV.

This clone was found once. The chain links TRBV6-4 to TRBJ1-1; TRBD1 aligns across 10 bases. The ends lost 4 bases at V and 10 bases at J; junction bases unmatched: 6. Germline CDR1 and CDR2: MRHNA and SNTAGT. This CDR3 comprises 13 residues. The CDR3 loop is CASSVGQGGGAFF. The CDR3 DNA sequence: TGTGCCAGCAGTGTCGGACAGGGGGGGGGAGCTTTCTTT.

V and J are TRBV7-3 and TRBJ2-1; tentative D call: TRBD2 (5 bases). V shed 5 bases and J shed 1 base, with 18 bases lying between them. This CDR3 contains 17 residues. Germline-derived CDR1 and CDR2 are SGHTA and FQGTGA. This CDR3 is CASSPTSSRASYNEQFF. The CDR3 DNA reads TGTGCCAGCAGCCCCACATCTTCGCGGGCGTCCTACAATGAGCAGTTCTTC.